The 20 T cell receptor beta chains reported below all come from one sample, sequenced in a study of T cell responses to AZD1222 COVID-19 vaccine. The table came from immunoSEQ multiplex PCR; TCRdb's copy has only in-frame clones and leaves some out. The sample lists 74,000 or so clones, around 84% occurring once. Sequences were derived from peripheral blood, sampled on day 0 of AZD1222 vaccination. The receptors originated from an adult in good health.

The rearrangement links TRBV11-3 to TRBJ2-3, with D uncertain. The V gene lost 0 bases and the J gene lost 5 bases, with 9 bases spanning the gap. The CDR3 has 14 amino acids. The V gene's germline CDR1 is SGHNT and CDR2 YENEEA. The DNA of the CDR3 is TGTGCCAGCAGCTTAGATAATATACAAGATACGCAGTATTTT. This translates into CASSLDNIQDTQYF.

V is TRBV3-1 (or the pseudogene TRBV3-2) and J is TRBJ1-1, with D tentatively TRBD1 (5 bases). This CDR3 is built from 14 residues. Between the trimmed V and J ends, which lost 0 bases and 7 bases, there was a span of 12 bases. The germline V gene has CDR1 LGHDT and CDR2 YNNKEL (reference sequence). CDR3 region: CASSQDWSGNEAFF. The CDR3 coding sequence is TGTGCCAGCAGCCAAGATTGGTCAGGGAATGAAGCTTTCTTT.

V is TRBV3-1 (or the pseudogene TRBV3-2) and J is TRBJ2-3; D is unresolved. Per germline, CDR1 LGHDT and CDR2 YNNKEL (reference sequence). The CDR3 consists of 14 residues. V was cut by 2 bases and J by 2 bases, with 8 bases left in between. The CDR3 region has the DNA TGTGCCAGCAGCCAATATGGGGACACAGATACGCAGTATTTT. Translating it yields CASSQYGDTDTQYF.

This chain connects TRBV18 to TRBJ2-5, with D hard to call. The V gene's germline CDR1 is KGHSH and CDR2 LQKENI. V was cut by 0 bases and J by 4 bases, with 9 bases left in between. This CDR3 contains 14 residues. CDR3 residues: CASSPPGSTETQYF. The CDR3 nucleotides read TGTGCCAGCTCACCACCGGGCAGCACAGAGACCCAGTACTTC.

V usage is TRBV7-3 and J usage is TRBJ2-3; no firm D call. The CDR3 totals 15 residues. The germline CDR1 and CDR2 sequences are SGHTA and FQGTGA. V lost 1 base, J lost 0 bases, and 8 bases lay in between. CDR3 sequence (DNA): TGTGCCAGCAGCTTAAGAAGTACAAGCACAGATACGCAGTATTTT. It yields the protein CASSLRSTSTDTQYF.

This chain links TRBV3-1 (or the pseudogene TRBV3-2) with TRBJ2-4; D not resolved. The CDR3 totals 16 residues. V lost 1 base and J 0 bases, leaving 10 bases between the germline ends. Germline assignment: CDR1 LGHDT and CDR2 YNNKEL (reference sequence). The CDR3 region has the DNA TGTGCCAGCAGCCAAGGGCACGGTTTAGCCAAAAACATTCAGTACTTC. Translation gives CASSQGHGLAKNIQYF.

The gene calls are TRBV28 and TRBJ2-7, with a possible D match to TRBD1 (6 bases). The germline V gene encodes CDR1 MDHEN and CDR2 SYDVKM. V lost 6 bases and J lost 3, with 15 bases in between. The length of the CDR3 is 14 residues. The CDR3 protein is CASRLRGRGYEQYF. CDR3 coding DNA: TGTGCCAGCAGATTGCGAGGCAGGGGCTACGAGCAGTACTTC.

V gene TRBV27 combines with J gene TRBJ2-7; D could derive from TRBD1 or TRBD2 (5 bases each). The length of the CDR3 is 12 residues. V was pared by 2 bases and J by 4 bases, with 6 bases between. CDR1 and CDR2 from the germline V gene are MNHEY and SMNVEV (reference sequence). The DNA for the CDR3 is TGTGCCAGCAGTTTAGGGGGTTACGAGCAGTACTTC. It yields the protein CASSLGGYEQYF.

The chain has TRBV7-9 and TRBJ2-1, with D possibly being TRBD1 (6 bases). This CDR3 has 15 residues. Germline lookup yields CDR1 SEHNR and CDR2 FQNEAQ (reference sequence). V was clipped by 6 bases and J by 0 bases, with 12 bases between them. The CDR3 spells CASSPGVSSYNEQFF. In DNA form, the CDR3 reads TGTGCCAGCAGTCCAGGGGTTAGCTCCTACAATGAGCAGTTCTTC.

The rearrangement joins TRBV5-4 to TRBJ1-1, with D perhaps matching TRBD1 (6 bases). The CDR3 sequence is 13 residues long. Trimming pared 5 bases from V and 6 bases from J, leaving 14 bases between. Germline values: CDR1 SGHNT, CDR2 YYREEE (reference sequence). The CDR3 spells CASRLWTAPEAFF. The CDR3 DNA is TGTGCCAGCAGACTATGGACAGCTCCTGAAGCTTTCTTT. Drawing the rest from reference TRBV5-4 and TRBJ1-1, the complete variable domain is ETGVTQSPTHLIKTRGQQVTLRCSSQSGHNTVSWYQQALGQGPQFIFQYYREEENGRGNFPPRFSGLQFPNYSSELNVNALELDDSALYLCASRLWTAPEAFFGQGTRLTVV.

This clone occurred once. The chain has TRBV5-1 and TRBJ1-5; TRBD1 is a possible D gene (5 bases). Germline CDR1 SGHRS, CDR2 YFSETQ. CDR3 length: 14 residues. V gave up 5 bases and J gave up 2 bases, with 11 bases separating them. The CDR3 coding sequence is TGCGCCAGCAGTCCCGACAGCGGCAATCAGCCCCAGCATTTT. It yields the protein CASSPDSGNQPQHF.

The chain links TRBV6-6 to TRBJ1-2, with TRBD1 matching 9 bases. The CDR3 runs 13 residues. Germline V lookup: CDR1 MNHNY, CDR2 SVGAGI (reference sequence). The trim removed 8 bases at V and 5 bases at J, leaving 6 bases unmatched. DNA for the CDR3: TGTGCCAGCTGGTCCGGGACAGGGTATGGCTACACCTTC. This gives the protein CASWSGTGYGYTF.

This chain links TRBV11-3 with TRBJ2-1; TRBD2 is a possible D gene (6 bases). V lost 5 bases to trimming and J lost 6 bases, with 11 bases between them. Per the germline V gene, CDR1 is SGHNT and CDR2 is YENEEA. This CDR3 comprises 13 residues. The CDR3 protein is CASSRSGSNEQFF. The CDR3 nucleotides are TGTGCCAGCAGCCGGAGCGGGTCCAATGAGCAGTTCTTC.

This clone came up a few times. The V and J genes are TRBV6-6 and TRBJ2-1; D call uncertain. V was clipped by 8 bases and J by 8 bases, with 10 bases between them. The V gene's germline CDR1 is MNHNY and CDR2 SVGAGI (reference sequence). The CDR3 length is 11 residues. For the CDR3, the DNA is TGTGCCAGCGCCTCCGTCCATGAGCAGTTCTTC. This sequence encodes CASASVHEQFF.

This sequence joins TRBV6-6 and TRBJ1-5; TRBD1 is a possible D gene (5 bases). The length of the CDR3 is 15 residues. CDR1 is MNHNY and CDR2 is SVGAGI in the germline V gene (reference sequence). V dropped 5 bases and J dropped 3 bases, with 14 bases sitting between them. CDR3 DNA sequence: TGTGCCAGCAGTCACCGGGACGGCCTCAATCAGCCCCAGCATTTT. Translation: CASSHRDGLNQPQHF.

This clone was seen a single time. The chain is built from TRBV13 and TRBJ2-5, with 8 bases lining up with TRBD2. Losses at the gene ends were 3 bases for V and 5 bases for J; bases not matched to a gene: 11. Germline V CDR1 and CDR2: PRHDT, FYEKMQ (reference sequence). This CDR3 spans 16 amino acids. The CDR3 DNA sequence: TGTGCCAGCAGCTTCTTTGGGCTAGCGGGCGAGGAGACCCAGTACTTC. Its protein is CASSFFGLAGEETQYF.

This clone was detected only once. The V call is TRBV5-5, the J call TRBJ1-4, with D hard to call. Trimming removed 3 bases at V and 2 bases at J, with 2 bases between. The CDR3 contains 12 residues. Germline CDR1 and CDR2: SGHKS and YYEKEE (reference sequence). The CDR3 DNA reads TGTGCCAGCAGCTGGACTAATGAAAAACTGTTTTTT. Encoded protein: CASSWTNEKLFF. The variable domain in full, completed from reference TRBV5-5 and TRBJ1-4, reads DAGVTQSPTHLIKTRGQQVTLRCSPISGHKSVSWYQQVLGQGPQFIFQYYEKEERGRGNFPDRFSARQFPNYSSELNVNALLLGDSALYLCASSWTNEKLFFGSGTQLSVL.

The chain combines TRBV27 with TRBJ1-2; 7 bases match TRBD1. V gave up 5 bases and J gave up 4 bases; unmatched junction bases: 4. The CDR3 runs to 13 residues. From germline, CDR1 is MNHEY and CDR2 SMNVEV (reference sequence). DNA for the CDR3: TGTGCCAGCAGTCCCGGGACAGTCTATGGCTACACCTTC. Translating it yields CASSPGTVYGYTF.

The chain combines TRBV28 with TRBJ1-5; the D gene is possibly TRBD1 (6 bases). Trimming shortened V by 3 bases and J by 9 bases, and 18 bases separated the two germline ends. The CDR3 is made up of 15 amino acids. In germline, CDR1 is MDHEN, CDR2 SYDVKM. The CDR3 here is CASSFGGQGQAPQHF. CDR3 in DNA: TGTGCCAGCAGTTTTGGGGGGCAGGGGCAGGCGCCCCAGCATTTT.

The chain joins TRBV6-5 to TRBJ1-2; no reliable D call. The CDR3 extends over 11 amino acids. V shed 6 bases and J shed 4 bases, with 6 bases lying between them. In germline, CDR1 is MNHEY, CDR2 SVGAGI. The CDR3 bases are TGTGCCAGCAGCTCGACCTATGGCTACACCTTC. Translated: CASSSTYGYTF.